The rows below give T cell receptor beta chains drawn from one sample of a study of blood T cell repertoires in COVID-19. Using immunoSEQ multiplex PCR, the repertoire was profiled, and TCRdb retains in-frame clones only, with some absent. The sample includes over 150,000 clones, roughly 80% seen only once; the top ten take approximately 30%. The sequenced sample was peripheral blood. The receptor source for this set is a woman aged 60-70 years with acute or convalescent COVID-19. Both conserved end residues are part of each CDR3. D genes are given only for firm matches. Some rows have no size entry. The others give once, few or many, or a class for an expanded clone.

J gene	V gene	clone size	D gene	CDR3 protein	CDR3 DNA
TRBJ2-3	TRBV5-1	NA	NA	CASRPGPSTDTQYF	TGCGCCAGCAGACCAGGGCCCTCCACAGATACGCAGTATTTT
TRBJ1-1	TRBV5-1	NA	NA	CASSLGHRVDTEAFF	TGCGCCAGCAGCTTGGGTCACAGGGTGGACACTGAAGCTTTCTTT
TRBJ1-5	TRBV19	few	TRBD1	CASSGGQGRINRPQHF	TGTGCCAGTAGTGGGGGACAGGGAAGGATTAATCGGCCCCAGCATTTT
TRBJ1-5	TRBV18	NA	TRBD1	CASSFIPGQGGNQPQHF	TGTGCCAGCTCCTTTATCCCGGGACAGGGCGGCAATCAGCCCCAGCATTTT
TRBJ2-1	TRBV4-1	NA	TRBD2	CASSGGLAGNEQFF	TGCGCCAGCAGTGGGGGACTAGCAGGTAATGAGCAGTTCTTC
TRBJ2-7	TRBV5-4	NA	NA	CASNRQGGEQYF	TGTGCCAGCAACAGGCAGGGGGGCGAGCAGTACTTC
TRBJ1-5	TRBV18	NA	TRBD1	CASSSTGDQPQHF	TGTGCCAGCTCTTCGACAGGGGATCAGCCCCAGCATTTT
TRBJ1-1	TRBV5-8	NA	NA	CASSTDSGRAGTEAFF	TGTGCCAGCAGCACTGACTCCGGGAGAGCGGGCACTGAAGCTTTCTTT
TRBJ1-1	TRBV2	NA	TRBD1	CASSTGTGEAFF	TGTGCCAGCAGCACCGGGACAGGGGAAGCTTTCTTT
TRBJ2-1	TRBV18	NA	NA	CASSQASSYNEQFF	TGTGCCAGCTCGCAGGCGAGCTCCTACAATGAGCAGTTCTTC
TRBJ2-1	TRBV7-9	few	NA	CASSLGRAEGNEQFF	TGTGCCAGCAGCTTAGGCAGGGCCGAAGGCAATGAGCAGTTCTTC
TRBJ1-3	TRBV14	NA	TRBD1	CASSQDWRDRVTGNTIYF	TGTGCCAGCAGCCAAGATTGGAGGGACAGGGTAACTGGAAACACCATATATTTT
TRBJ1-2	TRBV9	NA	TRBD1	CASSATQMTGNYGYTF	TGTGCCAGCAGCGCCACTCAAATGACAGGGAACTATGGCTACACCTTC
TRBJ1-6	TRBV28	NA	NA	CASHEGGPNNSPLHF	TGTGCCAGCCATGAAGGGGGACCCAATAATTCACCCCTCCACTTT
TRBJ1-3	TRBV20-1	once	NA	CSASGQSSGNTIYF	TGCAGTGCTAGTGGACAGAGCTCTGGAAACACCATATATTTT
TRBJ1-2	TRBV4-1	few	TRBD1	CASSQQGVRDGYTF	TGCGCCAGCAGCCAACAGGGGGTGAGGGATGGCTACACCTTC
TRBJ1-5	TRBV9	few	TRBD1	CASSVTGVLGQPQHF	TGTGCCAGCAGCGTAACAGGGGTGCTAGGACAGCCCCAGCATTTT
TRBJ2-1	TRBV5-5	NA	NA	CASSYDRFAYNEQFF	TGTGCCAGCAGTTACGACAGGTTCGCCTACAATGAGCAGTTCTTC
TRBJ1-5	TRBV6-5	NA	NA	CASSSEQGNNQPQHF	TGTGCCAGCAGTTCGGAACAGGGAAACAATCAGCCCCAGCATTTT
TRBJ1-1	TRBV5-1	NA	TRBD1	CASSFGTANTEAFF	TGCGCCAGCAGCTTTGGGACAGCTAACACTGAAGCTTTCTTT
TRBJ2-1	TRBV18	NA	TRBD2	CASSPSGLAGGPWNEQFF	TGTGCCAGCTCACCGTCGGGACTAGCGGGGGGGCCATGGAATGAGCAGTTCTTC
TRBJ2-2	TRBV19	NA	TRBD2	CASSNLAGGNTGELFF	TGTGCCAGTAGTAACCTAGCGGGGGGAAACACCGGGGAGCTGTTTTTT
TRBJ1-1	TRBV19	once	NA	CASSLNRNTEAFF	TGTGCCAGTAGCTTGAACAGGAACACTGAAGCTTTCTTT
TRBJ2-5	TRBV19	NA	TRBD1	CASSIGTGSRETQYF	TGTGCCAGTAGTATAGGGACAGGGAGTCGGGAGACCCAGTACTTC
TRBJ1-4	TRBV28	NA	TRBD1	CASSSWTGVPGEKLFF	TGTGCCAGCAGTTCCTGGACAGGGGTGCCTGGTGAAAAACTGTTTTTT
TRBJ1-2	TRBV3-1/TRBV3-2	NA	NA	CASSQGSGVYGYTF	TGTGCCAGCAGCCAAGGGTCCGGGGTCTATGGCTACACCTTC
TRBJ1-1	TRBV29-1	once	TRBD1	CSVEGGTGGVRNTEAFF	TGCAGCGTTGAAGGCGGGACAGGGGGCGTGAGGAACACTGAAGCTTTCTTT
TRBJ2-1	TRBV5-4	NA	TRBD2	CASSPLKVAGGYNEQFF	TGTGCCAGCAGCCCGCTAAAGGTAGCGGGGGGTTACAATGAGCAGTTCTTC
TRBJ1-2	TRBV3-1/TRBV3-2	NA	NA	CASSQQDINYGYTF	TGTGCCAGCAGCCAACAGGACATTAACTATGGCTACACCTTC